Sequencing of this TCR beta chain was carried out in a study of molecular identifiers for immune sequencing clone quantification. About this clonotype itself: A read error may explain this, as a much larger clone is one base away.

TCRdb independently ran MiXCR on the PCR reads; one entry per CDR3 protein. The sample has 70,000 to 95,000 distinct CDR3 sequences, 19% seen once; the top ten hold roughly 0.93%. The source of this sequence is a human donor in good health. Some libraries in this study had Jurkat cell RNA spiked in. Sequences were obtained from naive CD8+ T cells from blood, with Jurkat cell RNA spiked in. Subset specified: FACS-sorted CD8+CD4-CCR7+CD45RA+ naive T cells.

CDR3 in amino acids: CASTVEGVGPEDTQYF. In nucleotides, the CDR3 is TGTGCCAGCACTGTGGAAGGTGTAGGCCCAGAAGATACGCAGTATTTT. The chain couples TRBV6-2 or TRBV6-3 to TRBJ2-3; no clear D gene. Germline V lookup: CDR1 MNHEY, CDR2 SVGEGT. The CDR3 contains 16 residues. V dropped 7 bases and J dropped 5 bases, with 22 bases sitting between them.